The rows below give T cell receptor beta chains drawn from one sample of a study of T cells in Graves' hyperthyroidism and ophthalmopathy. TCRdb passed the multiplex PCR reads through MiXCR, listing each CDR3 protein once. In the table there are hundreds of thousands of distinct CDR3 sequences, roughly 15% of which are singletons. The specimen was blood. The receptor set was obtained from a woman in her forties or fifties with Graves' ophthalmopathy. CDR3s include the opening cysteine and the closing phenylalanine or tryptophan. The D gene is left open where the match is weak. A clone size is listed for some rows: how often the clone was seen (once, few, many), or a class if it is expanded.

clone size	V gene	J gene	D gene	CDR3 protein	CDR3 DNA
few	TRBV20-1	TRBJ1-5	TRBD1	CSAWRGQGNQPQHF	TGCAGTGCTTGGAGGGGGCAGGGCAATCAGCCCCAGCATTTT
many	TRBV10-3	TRBJ2-7	TRBD2	CAIRDPLSGGSSYEQYF	TGTGCCATCAGGGACCCCTTGAGCGGGGGGAGCTCCTACGAGCAGTACTTC
-	TRBV24-1	TRBJ1-2	-	CATSDVDISGYGYTF	TGTGCCACCAGTGATGTGGACATTTCAGGCTATGGCTACACCTTC
-	TRBV20-1	TRBJ1-2	-	CSATQGTRYGYTF	TGCAGTGCGACTCAGGGGACACGCTATGGCTACACCTTC
few	TRBV4-3	TRBJ2-7	-	CASSQSQGPSYEQYF	TGCGCCAGCAGCCAGTCGCAGGGCCCCTCCTACGAGCAGTACTTC
-	TRBV6-4	TRBJ1-1	TRBD1	CASSTDRGSEAFF	TGTGCCAGCAGTACCGACAGGGGGTCTGAAGCTTTCTTT
few	TRBV15	TRBJ2-7	-	CATSRDGRGNYEQYF	TGTGCCACCAGCAGAGATGGAAGGGGAAACTACGAGCAGTACTTC
-	TRBV4-1	TRBJ1-4	TRBD1	CASSNRDRGAREKLFF	TGCGCCAGCAGCAACCGGGACAGGGGCGCGAGAGAAAAACTGTTTTTT
many	TRBV28	TRBJ2-5	TRBD2	CASSFGGGGYETQYF	TGTGCCAGCAGTTTCGGGGGGGGGGGATACGAGACCCAGTACTTC
many	TRBV4-3	TRBJ2-7	-	CASSQDMTATYEQYF	TGCGCCAGCAGCCAAGATATGACGGCCACCTACGAGCAGTACTTC
many	TRBV20-1	TRBJ2-3	-	CSASSVVGGTASTDTQYF	TGCAGTGCTAGTTCGGTTGTTGGCGGGACCGCTAGCACAGATACGCAGTATTTT
many	TRBV2	TRBJ1-6	TRBD1	CASTDRGRGNSPLHF	TGTGCCAGCACCGACAGGGGACGGGGGAATTCACCCCTCCACTTT
many	TRBV27	TRBJ2-1	-	CASLRPGGRYNEQFF	TGTGCCAGCCTTAGACCCGGAGGGAGGTACAATGAGCAGTTCTTC
-	TRBV5-5	TRBJ2-2	-	CASSSSPWGTWELFF	TGTGCCAGCAGCTCGAGCCCATGGGGGACCTGGGAGCTGTTTTTT
many	TRBV2	TRBJ1-1	TRBD1	CAIRDSQNTEAFF	TGTGCCATTCGGGACAGCCAGAACACTGAAGCTTTCTTT
-	TRBV11-1	TRBJ2-5	TRBD1	CASSRRDRGHPNQETQYF	TGTGCCAGCAGCCGCCGGGACAGGGGACACCCTAACCAAGAGACCCAGTACTTC
few	TRBV7-3	TRBJ2-2	TRBD2	CASSLFGGADTGELFF	TGTGCCAGCAGCTTATTCGGGGGGGCCGACACCGGGGAGCTGTTTTTT
few	TRBV7-9	TRBJ1-4	TRBD1	CASSLRTGDEKLFF	TGTGCCAGCAGCTTAAGGACAGGGGACGAAAAACTGTTTTTT
few	TRBV27	TRBJ1-1	-	CASSLIGQSLGPWTEAFF	TGTGCCAGCAGTTTAATTGGACAGAGTTTGGGCCCCTGGACTGAAGCTTTCTTT
-	TRBV19	TRBJ2-2	TRBD2	CASSGKAGAGELFF	TGTGCCAGTAGTGGAAAAGCGGGAGCCGGGGAGCTGTTTTTT
-	TRBV6-9	TRBJ2-1	TRBD2	CASSYGTSGRVEQFF	TGTGCCAGCAGTTACGGGACTAGCGGGAGGGTTGAGCAGTTCTTC
few	TRBV6-5	TRBJ1-1	TRBD1	CASSYSRRRGRGTEAFF	TGTGCCAGCAGTTACTCGAGGAGGAGGGGGCGAGGCACTGAAGCTTTCTTT
-	TRBV25-1	TRBJ2-3	-	CASSEYQERTDTQYF	TGTGCCAGCAGTGAATATCAGGAGAGGACAGATACGCAGTATTTT
-	TRBV19	TRBJ1-5	-	CASSMTPTNQPQHF	TGTGCCAGTAGTATGACCCCGACTAATCAGCCCCAGCATTTT
-	TRBV6-2/TRBV6-3	TRBJ2-1	-	CASSYDSSYNEQFF	TGTGCCAGCAGTTATGACAGCTCCTACAATGAGCAGTTCTTC
many	TRBV20-1	TRBJ2-7	TRBD1	CSARDVGTGSHEQYF	TGCAGTGCTAGGGACGTCGGGACAGGGTCGCACGAGCAGTACTTC
-	TRBV6-2/TRBV6-3	TRBJ2-5	TRBD1	CASSFQPGTGGTQETQYF	TGTGCCAGCAGTTTCCAGCCCGGGACAGGGGGCACCCAAGAGACCCAGTACTTC
few	TRBV7-2	TRBJ2-5	TRBD2	CASNPGGTAGETQYF	TGTGCCAGCAACCCCGGGGGGACTGCCGGAGAGACCCAGTACTTC
many	TRBV20-1	TRBJ2-7	-	CSARVALRDGGFGMNYEQYF	TGCAGTGCTAGAGTAGCCTTGAGAGACGGAGGATTTGGGATGAATTACGAGCAGTACTTC
few	TRBV19	TRBJ2-1	-	CASSIETSPLGYNEQFF	TGTGCCAGTAGTATAGAAACTAGTCCCCTAGGATACAATGAGCAGTTCTTC
many	TRBV7-3	TRBJ2-1	-	CASSLERLGSNEQFF	TGTGCCAGCAGCTTAGAAAGACTAGGTTCCAATGAGCAGTTCTTC
many	TRBV19	TRBJ2-7	TRBD2	CASSIRDYYEQYF	TGTGCCAGTAGTATCCGGGACTACTACGAGCAGTACTTC
many	TRBV7-2	TRBJ2-7	TRBD1	CASEPGDRVTYEQYF	TGTGCCAGCGAGCCCGGGGACAGGGTAACCTACGAGCAGTACTTC
-	TRBV15	TRBJ1-5	-	CATSRVPKGSQPQHF	TGTGCCACCAGCAGAGTCCCGAAGGGAAGTCAGCCCCAGCATTTT
-	TRBV7-9	TRBJ1-6	-	CASSLTDSGVHF	TGTGCCAGCAGCTTGACGGACAGTGGCGTCCACTTT
many	TRBV5-1	TRBJ2-5	-	CASSSVGVYQETQYF	TGCGCCAGCAGTTCTGTCGGCGTGTACCAAGAGACCCAGTACTTC
many	TRBV2	TRBJ2-2	-	CASSIGGGLSRLGTGELFF	TGTGCCAGCAGTATCGGAGGGGGACTATCCAGGCTGGGAACCGGGGAGCTGTTTTTT
many	TRBV18	TRBJ1-1	-	CASSPRPGVVNTEAFF	TGTGCCAGCTCACCACGGCCAGGGGTGGTGAACACTGAAGCTTTCTTT
-	TRBV7-2	TRBJ1-2	-	CASSPGPTYGYTF	TGTGCCAGCAGCCCAGGACCGACCTATGGCTACACCTTC
-	TRBV28	TRBJ1-5	-	CASIQGPNQPQHF	TGTGCCAGCATTCAGGGGCCAAATCAGCCCCAGCATTTT
many	TRBV12-3/TRBV12-4	TRBJ1-6	-	CASRTSQNSPLHF	TGTGCCAGCAGAACTAGTCAGAATTCACCCCTCCACTTT
few	TRBV2	TRBJ2-1	-	CASSEGHASYNEQFF	TGTGCCAGCAGCGAAGGACACGCCTCCTACAATGAGCAGTTCTTC
many	TRBV18	TRBJ2-7	TRBD2	CASSPPREGSEQYF	TGTGCCAGCTCACCACCCAGGGAGGGTAGCGAGCAGTACTTC
-	TRBV28	TRBJ2-5	-	CASSSDYQETQYF	TGTGCCAGCAGTTCGGACTACCAAGAGACCCAGTACTTC
many	TRBV27	TRBJ1-2	-	CASSSIGTVNYGYTF	TGTGCCAGCAGTTCCATAGGGACGGTCAACTATGGCTACACCTTC
many	TRBV6-2/TRBV6-3	TRBJ1-1	-	CASSYSPGVGTEAFF	TGTGCCAGCAGTTACTCTCCCGGTGTTGGCACTGAAGCTTTCTTT
many	TRBV20-1	TRBJ2-2	-	CSAVAENTGELFF	TGCAGTGCGGTAGCGGAGAACACCGGGGAGCTGTTTTTT
once	TRBV27	TRBJ1-1	-	CASSISSMGTEAFF	TGTGCCAGCAGTATATCATCCATGGGGACTGAAGCTTTCTTT
many	TRBV2	TRBJ2-7	TRBD2	CASRGRTSVTYEQYF	TGTGCCAGCAGGGGAAGGACTAGCGTTACCTACGAGCAGTACTTC
many	TRBV11-3	TRBJ2-7	-	CASSLDIKDYEQYF	TGTGCCAGCAGCTTAGACATTAAGGATTACGAGCAGTACTTC
many	TRBV27	TRBJ1-2	-	CASSFLARSNYGYTF	TGTGCCAGCAGTTTTCTTGCCAGATCTAACTATGGCTACACCTTC
few	TRBV19	TRBJ2-1	TRBD2	CASSPPSGRAGGEQFF	TGTGCCAGTAGTCCCCCGAGCGGGAGGGCCGGGGGTGAGCAGTTCTTC
many	TRBV24-1	TRBJ2-3	-	CATSDLGDPSTDTQYF	TGTGCCACCAGTGATTTAGGGGACCCCAGCACAGATACGCAGTATTTT
few	TRBV18	TRBJ1-5	TRBD1	CASSPQGLQGAGNQPQHF	TGTGCCAGCTCACCCCAGGGACTACAGGGGGCGGGCAATCAGCCCCAGCATTTT
many	TRBV12-3/TRBV12-4	TRBJ1-2	-	CASSSQGYGYTF	TGTGCCTCATCGAGTCAGGGATATGGCTACACCTTC